These 3 T cell receptor beta chains came from one sample sequenced in a study of cytomegalovirus exposure and HLA in healthy donors. A multiplex PCR was run with 60 Vbeta primers and 13 Jbeta primers. The assay was immunoSEQ multiplex PCR, and TCRdb's table has in-frame clones only and misses some. Of about 160,000 clones in the sample, 82% were seen once. Input material: PBMCs. These receptors were collected from a man aged 50 to 59 in good health and CMV-seropositive.

This clone appeared a single time. The V call is TRBV11-2, the J call TRBJ1-6; 9 bases fit TRBD1. The germline CDR1 and CDR2 sequences are SGHAT and FQNNGV. The CDR3 extends over 14 amino acids. J gave up 10 bases and V 4 bases, and 5 bases lay outside the gene matches. CDR3 bases: TGTGCCAGCAGCTCGGGACAGGGCAAGTCACCCCTCCACTTT. This translates into CASSSGQGKSPLHF.

This chain joins TRBV4-3 and TRBJ2-7; TRBD2 is a possible D gene (6 bases). Germline CDR1 LGHNA, CDR2 YSLEER. The length of the CDR3 is 12 residues. V was pared by 4 bases and J by 7 bases, with 11 bases between. This CDR3 reads CASSPPSGEQYF. CDR3 bases: TGCGCCAGCAGCCCACCCAGCGGGGAGCAGTACTTC.

This chain connects TRBV5-5 to TRBJ2-7, with 7 bases fitting TRBD2. The germline gives CDR1 SGHKS, CDR2 YYEKEE (reference sequence). The CDR3 totals 14 residues. J gave up 0 bases and V 4 bases, and 4 bases lay outside the gene matches. The CDR3: CASSRTGGSYEQYF. CDR3 in DNA: TGTGCCAGCAGCAGAACGGGGGGCTCCTACGAGCAGTACTTC.